The 4 T cell receptor beta chains below all came from one sample that was sequenced in a study of graft-versus-host responses after intestinal transplantation. Using immunoSEQ multiplex PCR, the repertoire was profiled, and TCRdb retains in-frame clones only, with some absent. Of tens of thousands of clones in the sample, about 90% are singletons; the top ten hold roughly 2.7%. This sample comprised PBMCs, obtained about 120 days after intestinal transplantation. Every receptor here comes from a human patient who received an intestinal transplant, so some T cells may come from the graft donor.

This rearrangement joins TRBV19 to TRBJ2-1; TRBD2 aligns across 11 bases. The CDR3 runs to 15 residues. V shed 2 bases and J 8 bases; nucleotides not matched to a gene: 5. CDR1 and CDR2 (germline): LNHDA, SQIVND (reference sequence). CDR3 DNA: TGTGCCAGTAGTATAACTAGCGGGAGTACCGATGAGCAGTTCTTC. Amino acids: CASSITSGSTDEQFF.

This chain links TRBV7-3 with TRBJ2-1; D is undetermined. Trimming left V 1 base short and J 6 bases short, with 7 bases between. CDR1 is SGHTA, CDR2 FQGTGA, per germline. This CDR3 has 13 amino acids. The CDR3 here is CASSLSPGNEQFF. The CDR3 DNA sequence: TGTGCCAGCAGCTTAAGTCCAGGCAATGAGCAGTTCTTC.

This clone was seen a single time. The chain joins TRBV6-5 to TRBJ1-3, with D unresolved. V lost 5 bases and J lost 0, with 8 bases in between. CDR3 size: 14 residues. Per the germline V gene, CDR1 is MNHEY and CDR2 is SVGAGI. The CDR3 nucleotides read TGTGCCAGCAGTCCGACTGACTCTGGAAACACCATATATTTT. This translates into CASSPTDSGNTIYF.

The chain is built from TRBV7-8 and TRBJ2-1, with a tentative D call TRBD2 (7 bases). The germline V and J ends were trimmed by 5 bases and 4 bases, with 15 bases remaining between them. CDR1 is SGHVS and CDR2 is FQNEAQ in the germline V gene. The CDR3 consists of 15 residues. CDR3 sequence: CASSRLGGLYNEQFF. The CDR3 nucleotides read TGTGCCAGCAGCCGCTTAGGGGGACTATACAATGAGCAGTTCTTC.